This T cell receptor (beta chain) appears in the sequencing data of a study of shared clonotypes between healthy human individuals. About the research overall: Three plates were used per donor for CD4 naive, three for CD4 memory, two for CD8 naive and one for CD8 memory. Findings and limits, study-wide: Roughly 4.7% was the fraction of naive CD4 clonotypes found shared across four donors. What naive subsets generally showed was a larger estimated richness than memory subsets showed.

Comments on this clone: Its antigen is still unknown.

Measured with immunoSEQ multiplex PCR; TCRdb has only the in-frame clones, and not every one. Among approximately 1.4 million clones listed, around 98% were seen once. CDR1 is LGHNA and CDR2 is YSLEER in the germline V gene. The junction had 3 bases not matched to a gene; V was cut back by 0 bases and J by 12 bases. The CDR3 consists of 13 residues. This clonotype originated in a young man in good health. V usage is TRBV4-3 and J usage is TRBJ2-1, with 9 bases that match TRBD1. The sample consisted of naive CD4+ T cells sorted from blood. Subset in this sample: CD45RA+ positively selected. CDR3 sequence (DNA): TGCGCCAGCAGCCAAGATCGGGGACAGGGGCAGTTCTTC. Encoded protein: CASSQDRGQGQFF.